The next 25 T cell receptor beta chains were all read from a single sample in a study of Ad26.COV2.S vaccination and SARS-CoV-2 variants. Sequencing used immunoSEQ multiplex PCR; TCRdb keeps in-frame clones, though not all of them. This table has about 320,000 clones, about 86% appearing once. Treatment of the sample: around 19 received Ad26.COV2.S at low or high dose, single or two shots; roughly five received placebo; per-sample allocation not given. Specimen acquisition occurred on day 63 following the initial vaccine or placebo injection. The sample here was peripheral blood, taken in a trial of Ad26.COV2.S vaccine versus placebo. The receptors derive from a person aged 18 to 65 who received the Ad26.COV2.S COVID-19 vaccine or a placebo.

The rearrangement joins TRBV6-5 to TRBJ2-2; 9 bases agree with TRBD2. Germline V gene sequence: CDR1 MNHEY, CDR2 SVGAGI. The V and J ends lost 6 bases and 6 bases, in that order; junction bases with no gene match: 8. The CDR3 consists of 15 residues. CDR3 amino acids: CASSDEASGAGELFF. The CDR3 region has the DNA TGTGCCAGCAGCGACGAGGCTAGCGGGGCCGGGGAGCTGTTTTTT.

The CDR3: CASSSVQWGLQFF. DNA of the CDR3: TGCGCCAGCAGCTCGGTCCAGTGGGGGCTGCAGTTCTTC. The chain recombines TRBV5-1 with TRBJ2-1, with D maybe TRBD1 (6 bases). Germline loops: CDR1 SGHRS, CDR2 YFSETQ. CDR3 length: 13 residues. V was trimmed by 3 bases and J by 12 bases, leaving 16 bases between them.

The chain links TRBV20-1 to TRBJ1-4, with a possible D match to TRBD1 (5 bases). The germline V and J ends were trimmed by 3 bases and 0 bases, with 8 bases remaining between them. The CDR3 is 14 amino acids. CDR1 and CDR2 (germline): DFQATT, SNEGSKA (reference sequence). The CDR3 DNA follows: TGCAGTGCTAGTGGGGGTTCAACTAATGAAAAACTGTTTTTT. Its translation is CSASGGSTNEKLFF.

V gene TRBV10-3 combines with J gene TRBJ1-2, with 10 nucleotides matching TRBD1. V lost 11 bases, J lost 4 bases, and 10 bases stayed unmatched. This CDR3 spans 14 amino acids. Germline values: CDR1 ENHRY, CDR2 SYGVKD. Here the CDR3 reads CASQVGQGFYGYTF. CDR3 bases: TGTGCCTCCCAAGTGGGACAGGGGTTCTATGGCTACACCTTC.

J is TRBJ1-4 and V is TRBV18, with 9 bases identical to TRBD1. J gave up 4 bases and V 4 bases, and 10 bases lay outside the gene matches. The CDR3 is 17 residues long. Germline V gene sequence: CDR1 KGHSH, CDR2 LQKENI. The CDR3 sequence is CASSLFNPGQGNEKLFF. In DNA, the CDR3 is TGTGCCAGCTCACTATTTAATCCGGGACAGGGTAATGAAAAACTGTTTTTT.

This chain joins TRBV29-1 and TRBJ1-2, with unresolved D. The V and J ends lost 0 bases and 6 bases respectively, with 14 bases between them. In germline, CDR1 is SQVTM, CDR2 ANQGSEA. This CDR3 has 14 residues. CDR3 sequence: CSVEETAGADGYTF. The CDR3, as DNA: TGCAGCGTTGAAGAGACGGCAGGCGCCGATGGCTACACCTTC.

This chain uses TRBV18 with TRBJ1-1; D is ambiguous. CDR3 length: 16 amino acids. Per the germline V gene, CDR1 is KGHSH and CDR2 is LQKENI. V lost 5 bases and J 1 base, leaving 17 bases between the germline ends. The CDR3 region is CASSSKLVMANTEAFF. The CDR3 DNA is TGTGCCAGCTCATCTAAACTTGTGATGGCGAACACTGAAGCTTTCTTT.

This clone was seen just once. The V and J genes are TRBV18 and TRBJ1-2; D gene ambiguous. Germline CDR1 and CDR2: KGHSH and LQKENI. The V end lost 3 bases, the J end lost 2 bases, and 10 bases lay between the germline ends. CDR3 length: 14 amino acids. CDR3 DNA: TGTGCCAGCTCACCGCCGGTAGGGAACTATGGCTACACCTTC. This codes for CASSPPVGNYGYTF.

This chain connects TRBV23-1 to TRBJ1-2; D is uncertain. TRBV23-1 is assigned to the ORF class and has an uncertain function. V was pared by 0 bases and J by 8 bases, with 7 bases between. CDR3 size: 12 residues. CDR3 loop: CASSQSLGGYTF. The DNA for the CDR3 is TGCGCCAGCAGTCAATCGTTAGGAGGCTACACCTTC.

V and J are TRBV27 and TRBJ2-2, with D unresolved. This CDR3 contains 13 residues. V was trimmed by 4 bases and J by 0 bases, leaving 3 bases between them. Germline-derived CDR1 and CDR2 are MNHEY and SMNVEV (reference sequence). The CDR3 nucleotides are TGTGCCAGCAGTTCCGCGAACACCGGGGAGCTGTTTTTT. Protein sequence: CASSSANTGELFF.

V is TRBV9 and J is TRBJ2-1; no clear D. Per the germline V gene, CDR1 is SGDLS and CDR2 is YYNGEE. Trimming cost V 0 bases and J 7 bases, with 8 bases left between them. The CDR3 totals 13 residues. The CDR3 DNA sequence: TGTGCCAGCAGCGTAGTTTCGACTAATGAGCAGTTCTTC. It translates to CASSVVSTNEQFF.

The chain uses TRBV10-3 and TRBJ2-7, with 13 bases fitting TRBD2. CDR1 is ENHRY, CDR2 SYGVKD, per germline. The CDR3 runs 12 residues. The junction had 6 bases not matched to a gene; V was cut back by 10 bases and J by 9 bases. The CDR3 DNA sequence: TGTGCCACACGACTAGCGGGGGGAGGGCAGTACTTC. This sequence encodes CATRLAGGGQYF.

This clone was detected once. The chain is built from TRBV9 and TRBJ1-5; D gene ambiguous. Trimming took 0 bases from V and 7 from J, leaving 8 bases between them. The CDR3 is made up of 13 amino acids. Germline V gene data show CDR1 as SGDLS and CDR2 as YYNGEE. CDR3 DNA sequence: TGTGCCAGCAGCGTAGTCGGGTTCCAGCCCCAGCATTTT. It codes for CASSVVGFQPQHF.

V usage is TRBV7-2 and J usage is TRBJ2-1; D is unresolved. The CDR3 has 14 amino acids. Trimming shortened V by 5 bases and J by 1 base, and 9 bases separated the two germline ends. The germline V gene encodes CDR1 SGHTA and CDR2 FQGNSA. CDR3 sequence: CASSLLESYNEQFF. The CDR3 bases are TGTGCCAGCAGCCTCCTAGAGTCCTACAATGAGCAGTTCTTC.

The CDR3 DNA reads TGTGCCTGGAGACCGGAGTATCTGGCTTCACCCCTCCACTTT. Translation: CAWRPEYLASPLHF. V and J are TRBV30 and TRBJ1-6; D ambiguous. There are 14 residues in the CDR3. Per the germline V gene, CDR1 is GTSNPN and CDR2 is SVGIG (reference sequence). Trimming removed 3 bases from V and 9 bases from J, with 15 bases in between.

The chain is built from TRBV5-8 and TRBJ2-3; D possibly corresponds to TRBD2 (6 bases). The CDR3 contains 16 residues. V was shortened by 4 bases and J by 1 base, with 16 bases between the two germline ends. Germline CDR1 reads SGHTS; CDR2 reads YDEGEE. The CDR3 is CASSLGRGYGTDTQYF. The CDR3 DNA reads TGTGCCAGCAGCCTCGGCCGGGGGTACGGCACAGATACGCAGTATTTT.

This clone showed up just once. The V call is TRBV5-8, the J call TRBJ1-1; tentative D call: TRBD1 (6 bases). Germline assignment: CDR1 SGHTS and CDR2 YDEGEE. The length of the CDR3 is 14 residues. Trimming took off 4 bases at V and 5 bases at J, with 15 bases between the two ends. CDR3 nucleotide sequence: TGTGCCAGCAGCACATGGCAGGGGCTGACTGAAGCTTTCTTT. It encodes CASSTWQGLTEAFF.

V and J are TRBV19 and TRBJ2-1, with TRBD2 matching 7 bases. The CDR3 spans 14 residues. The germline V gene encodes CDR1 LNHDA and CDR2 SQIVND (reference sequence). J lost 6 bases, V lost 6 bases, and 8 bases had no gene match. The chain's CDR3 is CASSDTSASNEQFF. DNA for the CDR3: TGTGCCAGTAGCGATACTAGCGCCTCCAATGAGCAGTTCTTC.

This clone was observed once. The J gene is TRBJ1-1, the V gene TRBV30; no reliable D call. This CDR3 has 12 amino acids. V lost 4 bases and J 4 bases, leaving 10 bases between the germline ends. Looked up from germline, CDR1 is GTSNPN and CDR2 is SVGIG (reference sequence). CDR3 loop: CAWNDRSTEAFF. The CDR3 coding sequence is TGTGCCTGGAATGACCGAAGCACTGAAGCTTTCTTT.

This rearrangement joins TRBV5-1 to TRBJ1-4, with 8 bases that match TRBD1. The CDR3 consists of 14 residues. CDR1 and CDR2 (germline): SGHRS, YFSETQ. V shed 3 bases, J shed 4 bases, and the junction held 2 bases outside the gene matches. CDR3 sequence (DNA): TGCGCCAGCAGCTGGACAGGGCTTAATGAAAAACTGTTTTTT. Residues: CASSWTGLNEKLFF.

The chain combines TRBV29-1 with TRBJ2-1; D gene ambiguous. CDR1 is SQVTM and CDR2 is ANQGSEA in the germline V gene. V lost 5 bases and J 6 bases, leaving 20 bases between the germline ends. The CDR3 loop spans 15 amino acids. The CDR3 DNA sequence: TGCAGCGTTTTAGTCGTGGCAGGCGCCCGCAATGAGCAGTTCTTC. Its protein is CSVLVVAGARNEQFF.

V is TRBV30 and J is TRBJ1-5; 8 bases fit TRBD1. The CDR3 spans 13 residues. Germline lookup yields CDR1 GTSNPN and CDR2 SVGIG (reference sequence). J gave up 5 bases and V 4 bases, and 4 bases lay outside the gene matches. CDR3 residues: CAWTGGQDQPQHF. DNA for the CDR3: TGTGCCTGGACAGGGGGCCAGGATCAGCCCCAGCATTTT.

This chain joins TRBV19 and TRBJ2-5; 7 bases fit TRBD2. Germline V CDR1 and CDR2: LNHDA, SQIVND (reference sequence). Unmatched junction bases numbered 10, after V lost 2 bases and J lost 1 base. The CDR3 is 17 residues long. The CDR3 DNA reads TGTGCCAGTAGTATACCTCGCGGCGGGGGAATCCAAGAGACCCAGTACTTC. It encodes CASSIPRGGGIQETQYF.

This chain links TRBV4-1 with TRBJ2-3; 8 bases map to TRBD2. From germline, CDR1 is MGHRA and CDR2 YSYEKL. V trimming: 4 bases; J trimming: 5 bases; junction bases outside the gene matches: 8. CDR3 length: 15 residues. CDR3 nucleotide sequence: TGCGCCAGCAGCCGGGGACTAGTCGGGGGAGATACGCAGTATTTT. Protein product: CASSRGLVGGDTQYF.

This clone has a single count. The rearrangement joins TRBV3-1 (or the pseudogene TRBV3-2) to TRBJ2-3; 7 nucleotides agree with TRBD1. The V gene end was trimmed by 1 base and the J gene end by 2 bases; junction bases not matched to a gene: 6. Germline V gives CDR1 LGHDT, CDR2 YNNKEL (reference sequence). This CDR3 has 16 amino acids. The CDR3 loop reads CASSQVGQAPTDTQYF. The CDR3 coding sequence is TGTGCCAGCAGCCAAGTTGGACAGGCCCCCACAGATACGCAGTATTTT.